The 14 T cell receptor beta chains reported below all come from one sample, sequenced in a study of cytomegalovirus exposure and HLA in healthy donors. The primer mix had 60 Vbeta and 13 Jbeta primers. Assay used: immunoSEQ multiplex PCR; TCRdb lists only in-frame clones, some missing. This table holds 160,000 or so clones, approximately 84% found once. The sequencing sample was made of PBMCs. Every receptor here comes from a male donor in good health and CMV-seropositive.

This chain connects TRBV30 to TRBJ1-2; 7 bases agree with TRBD1. Germline V gene sequence: CDR1 GTSNPN, CDR2 SVGIG (reference sequence). V shed 6 bases, J shed 4 bases, and the junction held 17 bases outside the gene matches. CDR3 length: 16 residues. In DNA, the CDR3 is TGTGCCTGTTACCGGGACAGAAACCGTAACGGCTATGGCTACACCTTC. It specifies CACYRDRNRNGYGYTF. The whole variable domain, remainder taken from reference TRBV30 and TRBJ1-2, is SQTIHQWPATLVQPVGSPLSLECTVEGTSNPNLYWYRQAAGRGLQLLFYSVGIGQISSEVPQNLSASRPQDRQFILSSKKLLLSDSGFYLCACYRDRNRNGYGYTFGSGTRLTVV.

The V call is TRBV5-1, the J call TRBJ1-2; D is uncertain. Trimming left V 1 base short and J 7 bases short, with 17 bases between. Germline CDR1 reads SGHRS; CDR2 reads YFSETQ. CDR3 size: 15 residues. The CDR3 bases are TGCGCCAGCAGCTTGTTAGCACCCGACGGGAGTGGCTACACCTTC. It yields the protein CASSLLAPDGSGYTF.

The V gene is TRBV7-2, the J gene TRBJ2-7, with 13 bases identical to TRBD2. The V segment lost 0 bases and the J segment 0 bases; nucleotides outside the gene matches: 11. The CDR3 contains 20 residues. CDR1 is SGHTA, CDR2 FQGNSA, per germline. CDR3 sequence: CASSLAGGTSGTSFSYEQYF. CDR3 bases: TGTGCCAGCAGCTTAGCGGGGGGGACTAGCGGGACATCTTTCTCCTACGAGCAGTACTTC.

The chain carries TRBV9 and TRBJ2-7; 13 nucleotides line up with TRBD2. Unmatched junction bases numbered 6, after V lost 1 base and J lost 5 bases. Germline CDR1 is SGDLS and CDR2 is YYNGEE. The CDR3 has 16 amino acids. The chain's CDR3 is CASSVKLAGGDNEQYF. In DNA form, the CDR3 reads TGTGCCAGCAGCGTAAAACTAGCGGGAGGGGACAACGAGCAGTACTTC.

This clone was observed a few times. This chain joins TRBV15 and TRBJ2-3, with TRBD2 identical over 10 bases. The CDR3 is made up of 17 amino acids. The V gene's germline CDR1 is LNHNV and CDR2 YYDKDF (reference sequence). With V trimmed by 3 bases and J by 5 bases, 11 bases remained unmatched. The CDR3 is CATSSKREGLFGDTQYF. CDR3 sequence (DNA): TGTGCCACCAGCAGCAAGCGGGAGGGCCTTTTCGGAGATACGCAGTATTTT.

This clone was found once. The V and J genes are TRBV2 and TRBJ2-1; 12 nucleotides agree with TRBD2. The V segment lost 7 bases and the J segment 12 bases; nucleotides outside the gene matches: 10. Germline V gene data show CDR1 as SNHLY and CDR2 as FYNNEI. The CDR3 is 14 amino acids. CDR3 coding DNA: TGTGCCAGCATAAGGCTAGCGGGAGGGCCCCGGCAGTTCTTC. Encoded protein: CASIRLAGGPRQFF.

The chain carries TRBV6-9 and TRBJ2-7; 9 nucleotides agree with TRBD1. Trimming cost V 10 bases and J 4 bases; bases outside gene matches: 8. The CDR3 has 13 amino acids. Germline lookup yields CDR1 MNHGY and CDR2 SVAAGI. CDR3 in DNA: TGTGCCACCCGGGACAGGGAACCGTACGAGCAGTACTTC. Its protein product is CATRDREPYEQYF.

This clone has a handful of counts. V usage is TRBV2 and J usage is TRBJ1-1; tentatively, D is TRBD1 (5 bases). The V gene lost 10 bases and the J gene lost 1 base, with 16 bases spanning the gap. CDR1 is SNHLY and CDR2 is FYNNEI in the germline V gene. The CDR3 totals 14 residues. The CDR3: CATSRDQGNTEAFF. The CDR3 DNA sequence: TGTGCCACCTCACGAGATCAGGGGAACACTGAAGCTTTCTTT.

The CDR3 DNA follows: TGTGCCAGCAGCTTAGGTAGACTAGCGGGAGTTGGGGCCAACGTCCTGACTTTC. Translated, it gives CASSLGRLAGVGANVLTF. V is TRBV11-3 and J is TRBJ2-6; TRBD2 agrees at 12 bases. This CDR3 is 18 amino acids long. Losses at the gene ends were 1 base for V and 3 bases for J; bases not matched to a gene: 4. Per the germline V gene, CDR1 is SGHNT and CDR2 is YENEEA.

The chain carries TRBV18 and TRBJ1-4; the D is unclear. Trimming stripped 2 bases from V and 3 bases from J, with 10 bases between. CDR1 is KGHSH and CDR2 is LQKENI in the germline V gene. This CDR3 comprises 15 residues. Here the CDR3 reads CASSPSTWANEKLFF. In DNA, the CDR3 is TGTGCCAGCTCACCATCGACTTGGGCTAATGAAAAACTGTTTTTT.

DNA for the CDR3: TGCGCCAGCAGCCAAGGTACGATGCTGGGCGACAGGGCGATTTACGAGCAGTACTTC. Amino acids: CASSQGTMLGDRAIYEQYF. This chain joins TRBV4-1 and TRBJ2-7; 7 nucleotides align to TRBD1. The trim removed 1 base at V and 4 bases at J, leaving 19 bases unmatched. This CDR3 is built from 19 residues. Germline V lookup: CDR1 MGHRA, CDR2 YSYEKL.

The chain employs TRBV29-1 and TRBJ2-7; 11 bases are a match to TRBD2. The CDR3 has 18 residues. CDR1 and CDR2 from the germline V gene are SQVTM and ANQGSEA. Trimming cost V 2 bases and J 3 bases; bases outside gene matches: 15. CDR3 protein: CSVETPLGLAGTFYEQYF. CDR3 in DNA: TGCAGCGTTGAAACCCCTTTAGGACTAGCGGGCACGTTCTACGAGCAGTACTTC.

The V call is TRBV4-2, the J call TRBJ2-7; 11 bases are a match to TRBD2. The CDR3 is 15 amino acids. Losses at the gene ends were 4 bases for V and 4 bases for J; bases not matched to a gene: 6. Germline V CDR1 and CDR2: LGHNA, YNFKEQ. CDR3 in DNA: TGTGCCAGCAGCCCGCTAGCGGGGGGCCTATACGAGCAGTACTTC. Translating it yields CASSPLAGGLYEQYF.

A remark on this clone: At one end the junction does not follow the germline gene, possibly because of a read error. The chain employs TRBV7-9 and TRBJ2-7, with 13 bases lining up with TRBD2. The length of the CDR3 is 15 residues. The germline gives CDR1 SEHNR, CDR2 FQNEAQ (reference sequence). The CDR3 is CSSSSGTSGTHEQYF. The CDR3 DNA sequence: TGTTCCAGCAGCTCCGGGACTAGCGGGACCCACGAGCAGTACTTC.